This T cell receptor (beta chain) originates from a study of T cell changes during pregnancy in multiple sclerosis. Germline loops: CDR1 LGHNA, CDR2 YSLEER. The CDR3 is made up of 16 amino acids. The V segment lost 1 base and the J segment 4 bases; nucleotides outside the gene matches: 7. Generated by immunoSEQ multiplex PCR, the TCRdb table keeps only in-frame clones and is missing some. This table holds fewer than 60,000 clones, approximately 90% found once. The material was peripheral blood, obtained after pregnancy. The chain joins TRBV4-3 to TRBJ1-1, with 9 bases that match TRBD1. The clonotype comes from a female donor in good health, enrolled as a control in a pregnancy study. This chain's CDR3 is CASSQGYRGLFTEAFF. The CDR3 DNA follows: TGCGCCAGCAGCCAAGGGTACAGGGGGCTTTTCACTGAAGCTTTCTTT.